This T cell receptor (beta chain) is from a study of molecular identifiers for immune sequencing clone quantification (dated by TCRdb to 2016 to 2019). As for the study more broadly: For a replicate experiment, the RNA from either roughly 18,000 or 92,000 naive CD8 T cells was divided into five aliquots, and four of those aliquots went on to sequencing. CD8 T cells were used in a methods study to benchmark molecular-identifier clustering-based TCR repertoire sequencing (MIDCIRS) and TCR RNA copy counting.

Library preparation used PCR. Sequencing used an Illumina HiSeq 4000. Bulk TCR libraries were generated as previously described, with the TCR primers listed in Table S5 used. The Qiagen AllPrep DNA/RNA kit was used to purify total RNA. Before analysis, reads from multiple sequencing runs of the same library were pooled. The original methods were these. Reads were retained only if the reads had an exact TCR constant sequence, and the retained reads were trimmed to 150 nt and grouped according to their 12-nt molecular barcodes. Reads within each barcode group were sub-clustered using a 15% Levenshtein threshold, and quality-weighted consensus sequences were constructed for each RNA molecule. Non-functional sequences were removed, as were lower-count sequences one edit away from another. Based on fitting two negative binomial distributions, any barcode sub-cluster with under 20% of the maximum read count was discarded. TCRdb reprocessed the public reads (quality trimming at Q25 with fastp, clone calling with MiXCR) and kept in-frame beta chains. A single entry per CDR3 protein holds the most common genes and DNA from its merged rows. The V and J calls were not made by the authors but by TCRdb's processing. Within this sample are 70,000 to 95,000 distinct CDR3 sequences, with 15% to 20% of them counted one time only. The ten largest account for about 0.85% of the sample.

Paper-wide results and their limitations: Highly expanded clone sizes could be underestimated if identical TCR molecules share a barcode. When barcode sub-clustering was not used, chimeric consensus sequences inflated TCR diversity, with chimeras reaching as high as 47%. A single cell's worth of spiked-in Jurkat TCR RNA was reported detectable even among 850,000 to 1,000,000 naive CD8 T cells. The naive libraries included spiked-in Jurkat TCR RNA (more than nine copies' worth), and this Jurkat TCR RNA is not part of the donor repertoire. Modeling estimated approximately 3 recovered TCR RNA copies per cell, compared with about 10 by digital PCR, which implies 30% to 35% capture efficiency. In CMV-specific effector cells, clones with more than 20 RNA copies accounted for over 98% of molecules, whereas in naive cells such clones accounted for under 1%.

Deletion took 0 bases off V and 5 bases off J, with a span of 16 bases between the germline ends. The germline V gene (reference sequence) provides CDR1 MNHEY and CDR2 SMNVEV. The CDR3 runs 16 residues from the cysteine to the phenylalanine. The kept DNA is CDR3 alone, 48 bases in frame from the first base. This clonotype was found a few times. Its antigen is still unknown. Base qualities are not recorded, but no much larger clone differs from it by a single base. Libraries of naive CD8 T cells were generated from roughly 21,000 to 960,000 sorted cells, with 10%, 30% or 50% of the purified RNA used. Naive CD8 T cells were FACS-sorted as CD8+CD4-CCR7+CD45RA+ on a BD FACSAria II into RLT Plus buffer. To test detection sensitivity, Jurkat RNA equal to approximately 10 TCR copies was added to samples of roughly 17,000-1,100,000 naive CD8 T cells. CD8 T cells were enriched using RosetteSep CD8+ T Cell Enrichment Cocktail and Ficoll-Paque, and the enriched cells then underwent ACK red cell lysis.

The receptor was derived from a human donor in good health. Some libraries in this study had Jurkat cell RNA spiked in. The sequencing sample was made of naive CD8+ T cells from blood, with Jurkat cell RNA spiked in. Reading the label with the study, this specimen's cell subset or site is: FACS-sorted CD8+CD4-CCR7+CD45RA+ naive T cells. The chain is assembled from TRBV27 and TRBJ2-5, with TRBD2 as a weak D call on 5 bases. DNA sequence: TGTGCCAGCAGTTTATCGGCCCGGGGATTTGGGGAGACCCAGTACTTC. This yields the protein CASSLSARGFGETQYF.